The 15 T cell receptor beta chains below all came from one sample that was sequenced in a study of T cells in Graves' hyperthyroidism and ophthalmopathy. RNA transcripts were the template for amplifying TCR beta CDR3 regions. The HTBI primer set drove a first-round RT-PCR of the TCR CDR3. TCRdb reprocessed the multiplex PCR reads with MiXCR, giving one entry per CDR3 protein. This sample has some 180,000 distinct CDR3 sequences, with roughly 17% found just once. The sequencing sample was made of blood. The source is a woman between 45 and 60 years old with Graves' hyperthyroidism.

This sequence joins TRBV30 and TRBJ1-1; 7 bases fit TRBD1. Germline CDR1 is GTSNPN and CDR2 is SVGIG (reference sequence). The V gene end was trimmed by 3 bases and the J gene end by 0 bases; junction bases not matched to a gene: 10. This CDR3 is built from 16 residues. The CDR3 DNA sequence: TGTGCCTGGAGGTTAGAGACAGGGACAGTGAACACTGAAGCTTTCTTT. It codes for CAWRLETGTVNTEAFF.

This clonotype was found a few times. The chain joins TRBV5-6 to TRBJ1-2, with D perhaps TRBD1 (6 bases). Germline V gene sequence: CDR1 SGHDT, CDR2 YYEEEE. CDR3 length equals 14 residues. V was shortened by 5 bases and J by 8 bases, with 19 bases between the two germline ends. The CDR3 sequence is CASRYRDNLGGYTF. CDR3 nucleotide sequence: TGTGCCAGCAGGTACAGGGACAATTTGGGGGGCTACACCTTC.

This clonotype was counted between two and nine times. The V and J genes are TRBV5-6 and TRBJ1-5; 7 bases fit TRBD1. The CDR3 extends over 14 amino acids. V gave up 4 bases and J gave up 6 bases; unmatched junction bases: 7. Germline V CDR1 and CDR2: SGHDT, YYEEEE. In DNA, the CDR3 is TGTGCCAGCAGCGAACAGGGGTGGGGTCAGCCCCAGCATTTT. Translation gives CASSEQGWGQPQHF. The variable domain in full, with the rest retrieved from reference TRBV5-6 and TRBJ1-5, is DAGVTQSPTHLIKTRGQQVTLRCSPKSGHDTVSWYQQALGQGPQFIFQYYEEEERQRGNFPDRFSGHQFPNYSSELNVNALLLGDSALYLCASSEQGWGQPQHFGDGTRLSIL.

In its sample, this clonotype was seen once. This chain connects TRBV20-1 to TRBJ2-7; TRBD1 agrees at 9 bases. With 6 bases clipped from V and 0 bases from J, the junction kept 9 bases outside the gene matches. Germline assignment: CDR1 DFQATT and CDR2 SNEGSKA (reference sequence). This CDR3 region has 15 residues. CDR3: CSANPGQGYSYEQYF. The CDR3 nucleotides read TGCAGTGCCAACCCGGGACAGGGCTACTCCTACGAGCAGTACTTC.

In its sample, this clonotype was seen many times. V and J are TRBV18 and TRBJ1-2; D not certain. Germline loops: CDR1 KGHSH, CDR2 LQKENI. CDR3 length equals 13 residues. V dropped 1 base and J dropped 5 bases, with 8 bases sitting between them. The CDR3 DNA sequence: TGTGCCAGCTCACCACAGGGCCCGTATGGCTACACCTTC. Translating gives CASSPQGPYGYTF.

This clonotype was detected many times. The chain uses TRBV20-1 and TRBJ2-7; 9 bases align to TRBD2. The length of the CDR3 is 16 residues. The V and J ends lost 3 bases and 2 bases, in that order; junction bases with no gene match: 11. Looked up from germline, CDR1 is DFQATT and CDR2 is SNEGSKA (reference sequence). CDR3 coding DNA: TGCAGTGCTAGGGCTAGCGGGGTCCCTTTACCCTACGAGCAGTACTTC. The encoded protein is CSARASGVPLPYEQYF.

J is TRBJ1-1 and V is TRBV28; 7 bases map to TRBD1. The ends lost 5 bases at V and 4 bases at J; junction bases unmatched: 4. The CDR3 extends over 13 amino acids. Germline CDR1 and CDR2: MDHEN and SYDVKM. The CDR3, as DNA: TGTGCCAGCAGTCCGAGGGGGCGCACTGAAGCTTTCTTT. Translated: CASSPRGRTEAFF.

CDR3: CASSLGWPGAKNIQYF. The CDR3 coding sequence is TGTGCCAGCAGCTTAGGCTGGCCGGGAGCCAAAAACATTCAGTACTTC. The J gene is TRBJ2-4, the V gene TRBV11-2; the D is unclear. V lost 1 base and J lost 0, with 10 bases in between. CDR1 and CDR2 (germline): SGHAT, FQNNGV. The CDR3 loop spans 16 amino acids.

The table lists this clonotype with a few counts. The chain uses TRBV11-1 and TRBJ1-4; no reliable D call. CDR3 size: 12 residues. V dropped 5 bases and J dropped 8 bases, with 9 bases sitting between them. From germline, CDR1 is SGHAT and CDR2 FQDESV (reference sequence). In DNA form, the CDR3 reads TGTGCCAGCAGCCAACAAGGGGAAAAACTGTTTTTT. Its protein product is CASSQQGEKLFF.

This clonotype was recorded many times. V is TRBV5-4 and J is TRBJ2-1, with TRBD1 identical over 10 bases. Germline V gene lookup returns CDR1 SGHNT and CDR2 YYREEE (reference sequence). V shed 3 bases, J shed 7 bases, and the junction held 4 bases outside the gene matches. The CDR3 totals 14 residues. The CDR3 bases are TGTGCCAGCAGCTCCGGGACAGGGGTGAATGAGCAGTTCTTC. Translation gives CASSSGTGVNEQFF. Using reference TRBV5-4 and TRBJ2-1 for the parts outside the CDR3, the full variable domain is ETGVTQSPTHLIKTRGQQVTLRCSSQSGHNTVSWYQQALGQGPQFIFQYYREEENGRGNFPPRFSGLQFPNYSSELNVNALELDDSALYLCASSSGTGVNEQFFGPGTRLTVL.

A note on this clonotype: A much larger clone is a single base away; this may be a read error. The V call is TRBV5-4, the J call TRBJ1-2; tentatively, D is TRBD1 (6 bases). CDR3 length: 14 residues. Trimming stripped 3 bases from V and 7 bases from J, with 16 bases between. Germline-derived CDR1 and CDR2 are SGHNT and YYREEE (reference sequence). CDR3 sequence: CASSSYQGRGGYTF. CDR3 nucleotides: TGTGCCAGCAGCTCATATCAGGGGAGGGGTGGCTACACCTTC.

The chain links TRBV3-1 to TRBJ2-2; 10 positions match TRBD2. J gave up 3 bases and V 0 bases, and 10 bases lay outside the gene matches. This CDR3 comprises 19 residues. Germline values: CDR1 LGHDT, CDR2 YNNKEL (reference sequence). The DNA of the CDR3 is TGTGCCAGCAGCCAAGAGGCCAGCGGGAGGGCCGGGGACACCGGGGAGCTGTTTTTT. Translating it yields CASSQEASGRAGDTGELFF.

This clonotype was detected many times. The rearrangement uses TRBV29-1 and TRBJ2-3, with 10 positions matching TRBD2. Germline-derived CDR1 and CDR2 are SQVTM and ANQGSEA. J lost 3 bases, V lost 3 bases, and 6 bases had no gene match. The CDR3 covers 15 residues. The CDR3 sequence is CSVEKASGRTDTQYF. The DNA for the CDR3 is TGCAGCGTTGAGAAGGCTAGCGGGAGAACAGATACGCAGTATTTT.

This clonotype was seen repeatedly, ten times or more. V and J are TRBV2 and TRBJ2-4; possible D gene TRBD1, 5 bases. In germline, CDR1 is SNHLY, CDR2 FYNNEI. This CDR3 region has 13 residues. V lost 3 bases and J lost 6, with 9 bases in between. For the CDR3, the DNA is TGTGCCAGCAGTGACAGGGTGGGAAACATTCAGTACTTC. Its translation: CASSDRVGNIQYF.

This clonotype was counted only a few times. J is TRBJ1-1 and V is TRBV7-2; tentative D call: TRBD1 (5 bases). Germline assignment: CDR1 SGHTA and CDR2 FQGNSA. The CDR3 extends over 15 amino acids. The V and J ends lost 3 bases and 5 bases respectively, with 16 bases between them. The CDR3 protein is CASSFRRGDITEAFF. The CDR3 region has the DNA TGTGCCAGCAGCTTCCGGAGAGGGGATATAACTGAAGCTTTCTTT.